A selection of T cell receptor beta chains follows, all from one sample in a study of blood T cell repertoires in COVID-19. Sequenced by immunoSEQ multiplex PCR; TCRdb stores in-frame clones only, minus some. This sample yields fewer than 70,000 clones, of which around 85% are seen a single time; 6.5% to 8.5% belongs to the top ten. Sequenced: peripheral blood. All receptors come from a woman aged 70-85 years with active COVID-19. The CDR3 runs from the conserved cysteine through the conserved F or W. D genes are given only for firm matches. The size entry is marked missing in some rows and otherwise reads once, few, many or a size class.

d_gene	v_gene	j_gene	abundance	CDR3aa	CDR3nt
TRBD1	TRBV7-9	TRBJ2-2	-	CASSLIGTGEAGELFF	TGTGCCAGCAGCTTGATAGGGACAGGGGAAGCCGGGGAGCTGTTTTTT
-	TRBV18	TRBJ2-7	-	CASSPRLGASYEQYF	TGTGCCAGCTCACCACGGCTAGGGGCCTCCTACGAGCAGTACTTC
-	TRBV7-6	TRBJ1-1	-	CASSLLRNSNTEAFF	TGTGCCAGCAGCTTATTGCGGAATTCGAACACTGAAGCTTTCTTT
TRBD2	TRBV19	TRBJ2-3	-	CASSIGGSGINRDTQYF	TGTGCCAGTAGTATAGGGGGTAGCGGGATAAATCGGGATACGCAGTATTTT
TRBD1	TRBV27	TRBJ1-6	-	CASSLTRGQGDNSPLHF	TGTGCCAGCAGTTTAACCCGAGGACAGGGGGATAATTCACCCCTCCACTTT
TRBD1	TRBV6-5	TRBJ1-2	-	CASRGTGGAGYTF	TGTGCCAGCAGGGGTACAGGGGGCGCGGGCTACACCTTC
TRBD2	TRBV7-3	TRBJ2-5	-	CASSATSGSGETQYF	TGTGCCAGCAGCGCGACTAGCGGGAGTGGGGAGACCCAGTACTTC
TRBD1	TRBV18	TRBJ1-6	-	CASSPLPGQGVGSPLHF	TGTGCCAGCTCACCCCTACCAGGACAGGGAGTTGGTTCACCCCTCCACTTT
TRBD2	TRBV19	TRBJ2-1	-	CASSIRLAGAGDEQFF	TGTGCCAGTAGTATACGGCTAGCGGGAGCCGGTGATGAGCAGTTCTTC
-	TRBV5-1	TRBJ1-5	-	CASSLTGDQPQHF	TGCGCCAGCAGCTTGACGGGGGATCAGCCCCAGCATTTT
-	TRBV28	TRBJ2-3	-	CASSLGGLGRDITDTQYF	TGTGCCAGCAGTTTAGGCGGTTTGGGGCGGGATATCACAGATACGCAGTATTTT
-	TRBV10-1	TRBJ1-1	-	CASTSDTMNTEAFF	TGCGCCAGCACTTCGGACACCATGAACACTGAAGCTTTCTTT
-	TRBV2	TRBJ2-4	once	CASRDLNTLLAFAKNIQYF	TGTGCCAGCAGGGACCTCAACACCCTACTAGCCTTTGCCAAAAACATTCAGTACTTC
-	TRBV3-1/TRBV3-2	TRBJ2-7	-	CASSHLQGKHEQYF	TGTGCCAGCAGCCATTTACAGGGCAAGCACGAGCAGTACTTC
TRBD1	TRBV28	TRBJ1-2	-	CASRGNPGQGRGYTF	TGTGCCAGCAGGGGCAATCCGGGACAGGGAAGGGGCTACACCTTC
TRBD2	TRBV5-8	TRBJ2-2	once	CASSLYSGSGTGELFF	TGTGCCAGCAGCTTGTATAGCGGGAGTGGAACCGGGGAGCTGTTTTTT
TRBD1	TRBV19	TRBJ2-7	-	CASSTEGQGPITEQYF	TGTGCCAGTAGTACAGAAGGACAGGGCCCCATTACTGAGCAGTACTTC
TRBD1	TRBV20-1	TRBJ1-4	-	CSASGDRGEKLFF	TGCAGTGCTAGTGGGGACAGAGGGGAAAAACTGTTTTTT
TRBD2	TRBV10-3	TRBJ2-3	-	CAIRAGTSTDTQYF	TGTGCCATCAGAGCGGGAACTAGCACAGATACGCAGTATTTT
TRBD1	TRBV19	TRBJ1-2	once	CASSIDRTGYGYTF	TGTGCCAGTAGTATAGACCGGACAGGCTATGGCTACACCTTC